A single T cell receptor (beta chain) is shown here with its context. The antigen this receptor binds is unknown. The cohort consisted of hundreds of healthy bone marrow donors. At the time of sampling, every cohort member was nominally healthy, though immune exposures that went unrecorded were likely present. The donor tested CMV seronegative, placing the donor among the roughly 340 seronegative members of the cohort. Each donor provided a peripheral blood sample, and peripheral blood mononuclear cells were used for TCR beta sequencing. The Qiagen DNeasy Blood Extraction Kit was used to extract genomic DNA from the blood cell samples. This entry belongs to a study of cytomegalovirus exposure and HLA in healthy donors (dated by TCRdb to between 2016 and 2019). Regarding the study in general: An earlier analysis of 587 of the donors reported roughly 300 Gb of sequence data and 117 million unique TCR beta sequences obtained from some 200 million T cells. The later analysis used no new phenotypic data to find candidate immune exposures, relying instead on TCR beta sequences and their occurrence across donors. The study aimed to test whether signatures of past pathogen exposure could be identified by cataloging public T cell receptors. In a later analysis, previously published TCR beta repertoires from hundreds of donors were re-analyzed and high-resolution HLA genotyping was added so that TCR occurrence patterns could be studied. To decide whether each TCR beta V gene segment behaved as functional or pseudogenic, an earlier analysis of approximately 600 of the donors relied on high-throughput TCR beta sequencing. Of the 300 to 500 genotyped donors, 70% to 90% were placed in the genetic ancestry cluster associated with self-reported Caucasian donors. An early release covering some 640 HLA-typed donors comprised about 320 gigabases of sequencing data and about 90 million unique TCR sequences. Along with the approximately 700-subject first cohort, a separate validation cohort of over a hundred different subjects was used. A later genetic analysis took genome-wide SNP genotypes for about 55% of the roughly 670 donors and used that subset as a discovery cohort. All discovery cohort repertoires had been generated on a single sequencing platform. Donor age, sex, ethnicity and CMV serostatus were compiled alongside the repertoire data. Across approximately 400 genotyped donors of the cohort, an average of about 200,000 unique TCR beta nucleotide sequences per donor were sequenced, and 15% to 20% of those sequences were non-productive. Roughly 5 DR-DQ haplotypes were treated as single units for association and clustering because of strong linkage in the cohort. The T cell repertoires of 700 or so subjects were profiled by immunosequencing and related to cytomegalovirus serostatus. Both class I and class II loci were covered by HLA typing, at four-digit resolution. Typing coverage differed by locus: A, B, C, DRB1 and DQB1 were typed in about 620-640 donors, DQA1 in 522, DPA1 in 600 to 610, and DPB1 in 450 to 490. High-throughput TCR immunosequencing, statistical association of individual TCRs with disease status, and machine learning were combined to predict cytomegalovirus infection status.

The investigation overall reported the following: A later genetic analysis associated a missense DCLRE1C variant with V-gene and J-gene trimming of TCR beta chains, and an independent cohort replicated the association. A further reported finding was that TCR beta sequences accurately predicted the HLA-A and HLA-B alleles for most subjects in the first cohort. In a later analysis, several top co-occurrence clusters were reported to appear linked to parvovirus B19, influenza, CMV and Epstein-Barr virus. Roughly uniform sequencing depth across donors was assumed in presence/absence analyses, although this assumption may not hold. Broadly in line with IMGT annotations, most TCR beta V segments showed up in productive rearrangements about 90% or about 30% of the time in an earlier analysis of around 550 of the donors. HLA typing was unavailable for some donors at each locus, so association tests used only the typed subset. A later analysis found that TCR association rates varied across HLA loci, with DRB1 alleles showing the most associated TCRs and HLA-C alleles the fewest. The classifier was reported to diagnose cytomegalovirus status with high specificity and sensitivity in both the original cohort and the validation cohort. The authors suggested that the approach could potentially be extended to other disease states and immunological phenotypes. The study gave a list of around 170 TCR beta chains associated with cytomegalovirus. Specific HLA alleles were associated with more than 15,000 TCR beta sequences at a false discovery rate of 0.05 in a later analysis. Immune exposure information for the cohort was limited to CMV serostatus. Correlated functional status among segregating V segments might be attributable to linkage disequilibrium, but an unknown experimental factor could not be ruled out. A cluster of highly shared sequence variants was judged likely to be a technical artifact of the sequencing pipeline. A later analysis found that HLA-associated TCR beta chains were more clonally expanded and had lower generation probabilities than equally common non-associated chains. According to a later analysis, most CMV-associated TCR beta chains appeared to be HLA-restricted, and the HLA associations seemed to be driven largely by CMV exposure. Most TCR sequences were seen in very few donors, while some public TCRs were found in many individuals. According to a later genetic analysis, donors in an Asian-associated ancestry cluster had fewer N-insertions in productive TCRs than the approximately 700-donor mean. This cohort had only TCR beta chains sequenced, and the lack of alpha or paired-chain data limited which features could be detected. In vitro tests confirmed that a few of the cytomegalovirus-associated TCR beta chains recognize cytomegalovirus antigens. Strong co-occurrence of HLA alleles, especially DR and DQ, made assigning TCR associations to individual alleles difficult. The earlier analysis of almost 600 of the donors excluded fewer than 20 rarely observed V segments, including chromosome 9 orphons, because counts were too low.

The library was generated by the immunoSEQ multiplex PCR assay. For the multiplex PCR, a mixture combining 60 forward primers for TCR Vbeta segments and 13 reverse primers for TCR Jbeta segments was used. The CDR3 region of rearranged TCR beta genes was amplified from genomic DNA with a multiplex PCR assay. On the Illumina HiSeq System, the amplified TCR beta libraries were sequenced as 87-base-pair reads. As for the original processing: In a later analysis, tens of millions of unique TCR beta chains were counted across the approximately 620 repertoires, and roughly 11 million of these chains were shared by at least two donors. To remove PCR and sequencing errors, raw reads were error-corrected and collapsed into unique sequences using a nearest-neighbor algorithm that merged closely related sequences. Alignment of CDR3 sequences to IMGT reference sequences was used to assign V, D and J gene segments. For a sequence to be retained, a match of at least six nucleotides was required to both a V gene segment and a J gene segment. A rearrangement was called productive if the CDR3 had no stop codons and remained in frame with V and J, and every other rearrangement was called non-productive. CDR3 was defined by IMGT convention, running from the second conserved V-encoded cysteine to the conserved J-encoded phenylalanine. In an earlier analysis of roughly 580 of the donors, sequences lacking an unambiguous match to a single V gene segment were excluded. An earlier analysis of 587 of the donors classified V segments as functional when productive rearrangements were above 56.7% and as segregating when the standard deviation between donors was above 5%. A statistical classification framework was developed to diagnose cytomegalovirus status using the catalog of TCR beta chain sequences. In a later analysis, V and J genes were assigned by comparing TCR nucleotide sequences against IMGT/GENE-DB human TR gene sequences. In a later analysis, CDR3 sequences and most-parsimonious VDJ recombination scenarios were assigned using the TCRdist pipeline. A later analysis defined each TCR beta chain by its CDR3 amino acid sequence plus V-gene family, and excluded reads lacking a unique V-gene family. In a later analysis, 500 to 700 highly shared, low-generation-probability nucleotide sequences were removed to address suspected cross-contamination and a sequencing artifact. In a later analysis, a clonal expansion index for each public chain was calculated from normalized within-repertoire ranks of inferred template counts. Generation probabilities in a later analysis came from a VDJ recombination model fitted to out-of-frame rearrangements, and those results were checked against IGoR. Hypergeometric tests were used in a later analysis to score TCR-TCR, TCR-HLA and TCR-CMV co-occurrence, with a repertoire-size bias correction applied to the TCR pairs. False discovery rates were estimated in a later analysis by permuting HLA or CMV assignments 20 times. In a later analysis, co-occurring TCRs were grouped using DBSCAN, with TCRdist sequence similarity added in when clustering inside HLA-allele-positive subsets. For co-occurrence clustering, repertoires with fewer than 30,000 or more than 120,000 public chains were excluded, along with five repertoires with anomalous nucleotide sharing. The table comes from immuneACCESS by way of TCRdb, which keeps in-frame sequences with V and J called. Part of the clones is missing from these tables; in studies checked, under half for an unresolved V gene and the rest for unknown reasons. V, J and clone size are those of that table, while D and trimming were read from the DNA. The table of this sample itemizes about 140,000 clones. Of the sample, approximately 2% falls within the top ten clones.

The source of this sequence is a woman aged 18-35 years in good health and CMV-seronegative. The specimen sequenced was PBMCs.

CDR3 loop: CASSLTQANFGGATF. The DNA sequence is given as TGTGCCAGCAGCTTAACCCAGGCCAATTTCGGGGGTGCCACCTTC. The rearranged segments are TRBV7-3 and TRBJ1-2; TRBD1 is perhaps the D gene, given 5 matching bases. Reading the germline V gene gives CDR1 SGHTA and CDR2 FQGTGA. Taken from cysteine to phenylalanine, the CDR3 has 15 residues. Only CDR3 DNA is held: 45 bases, read in frame from base 1. V and J are truncated by 0 bases and 13 bases respectively, leaving an intervening sequence of 21 bases.